A single sample gave rise to the 17 T cell receptor beta chains below, sequenced in a study of human T cells and chemical hapten exposure. TCRdb called the RACE reads again in MiXCR, with one record for every CDR3 protein. The sample carries fewer than 150,000 distinct CDR3 sequences, roughly 13% recorded once. The time point: patch test 1, 2 weeks after DPC sensitization. Treatment described: therapeutic diphenylcyclopropenone sensitization with weekly scalp DPC. Here the sequenced sample was whole blood, taken in connection with sensitization to the hapten diphenylcyclopropenone (DPC). The source is a man aged 18 to 29 with alopecia areata. Some clones in this sample may be carry-over from other donors' samples.

This clonotype was seen more than once but under ten times. This chain uses TRBV11-2 with TRBJ2-7, with D uncertain. The CDR3 runs to 11 residues. V lost 5 bases and J lost 7, with 9 bases in between. Germline CDR1 is SGHAT and CDR2 is FQNNGV. This chain's CDR3 is CASSPVYEQYF. For the CDR3, the DNA is TGTGCCAGCAGCCCAGTGTATGAGCAGTACTTC.

This clonotype was seen only a few times. J is TRBJ1-2 and V is TRBV7-2, with TRBD1 identical over 10 bases. Trimming removed 10 bases from V and 8 bases from J; junction bases left unmatched: 13. CDR3 length: 14 amino acids. Looked up from germline, CDR1 is SGHTA and CDR2 is FQGNSA. CDR3 bases: TGTGCCACCCAGGACAGGGGGGCCATCCGGGGCTACACCTTC. Protein: CATQDRGAIRGYTF.

The V call is TRBV20-1, the J call TRBJ1-1; D is unresolved. The CDR3 spans 14 residues. Trimming shortened V by 8 bases and J by 3 bases, and 19 bases separated the two germline ends. In germline, CDR1 is DFQATT, CDR2 SNEGSKA (reference sequence). Here the CDR3 reads CSTNIGRTDTEAFF. CDR3 sequence (DNA): TGCAGTACAAATATAGGCCGAACGGACACTGAAGCTTTCTTT.

A few counts support this clonotype. The chain employs TRBV4-3 and TRBJ1-2; 8 bases are shared with TRBD1. The CDR3 sequence is 15 residues long. Per germline, CDR1 LGHNA and CDR2 YSLEER. The J segment lost 2 bases and the V segment lost 2 bases, leaving 4 bases of the junction unmatched. The CDR3 DNA reads TGCGCCAGCAGCCAACGGACAGGGAGGAACTATGGCTACACCTTC. It codes for CASSQRTGRNYGYTF.

The chain links TRBV27 to TRBJ1-1, with D unresolved. Germline CDR1 reads MNHEY; CDR2 reads SMNVEV (reference sequence). Deletions cut 11 bases from V and 4 bases from J, with 14 bases between. The length of the CDR3 is 12 residues. CDR3 in amino acids: CAAGVAVTEAFF. The CDR3 coding sequence is TGTGCCGCAGGAGTAGCGGTCACTGAAGCTTTCTTT.

V usage is TRBV5-1 and J usage is TRBJ2-1, with TRBD1 identical over 9 bases. This CDR3 has 16 amino acids. The germline CDR1 and CDR2 sequences are SGHRS and YFSETQ. Trimming at V came to 5 bases and at J to 3 bases, leaving 9 bases not matched to a gene. The CDR3, as DNA: TGCGCCAGCAGAGGGTTGGGACAGGGACACTACAATGAGCAGTTCTTC. Encoded protein: CASRGLGQGHYNEQFF.

This clonotype came up a few times. J is TRBJ2-7 and V is TRBV10-3, with D tentatively TRBD2 (5 bases). V was pared by 3 bases and J by 0 bases, with 6 bases between. Germline lookup yields CDR1 ENHRY and CDR2 SYGVKD. The CDR3 covers 13 residues. CDR3 sequence: CAISEGSSYEQYV. The CDR3 DNA reads TGTGCCATCAGTGAAGGGAGCTCCTACGAGCAGTACGTC.

This clonotype has more than one count but fewer than ten. The chain employs TRBV12-3 or TRBV12-4 and TRBJ1-3; possible D gene TRBD1, 6 bases. The V and J ends lost 2 bases and 2 bases respectively, with 16 bases between them. The CDR3 is made up of 17 amino acids. CDR3 in amino acids: CASSLKSLGAPGNTIYF. The CDR3 nucleotides are TGTGCCAGCAGTTTAAAAAGTTTGGGGGCTCCTGGAAACACCATATATTTT.

This clonotype showed up many times. J is TRBJ2-5 and V is TRBV7-2, with TRBD2 identical over 15 bases. V shed 5 bases, J shed 5 bases, and the junction held 6 bases outside the gene matches. From germline, CDR1 is SGHTA and CDR2 FQGNSA. The CDR3 is made up of 16 amino acids. DNA of the CDR3: TGTGCCAGCAGCCCTGGACTAGCGGGGGGGCTGGAGACCCAGTACTTC. This encodes CASSPGLAGGLETQYF.

This clonotype was seen a few times. This chain links TRBV20-1 with TRBJ2-2; TRBD2 matches at 12 bases. V dropped 6 bases and J dropped 2; count of bases not matched to a gene: 4. The CDR3 has 15 amino acids. CDR1 and CDR2 from the germline V gene are DFQATT and SNEGSKA (reference sequence). The CDR3 sequence is CSAASGGENTGELFF. The CDR3 nucleotides read TGCAGTGCCGCTAGCGGGGGGGAAAACACCGGGGAGCTGTTTTTT.

This clonotype occurred many times. This sequence joins TRBV7-9 and TRBJ1-1, with D tentatively TRBD1 (5 bases). This CDR3 has 14 residues. Trimming removed 3 bases at V and 0 bases at J, with 8 bases between. The germline CDR1 and CDR2 sequences are SEHNR and FQNEAQ (reference sequence). DNA for the CDR3: TGTGCCAGCAGCTTGGGAGGGGTGAACACTGAAGCTTTCTTT. Its protein is CASSLGGVNTEAFF.

This clonotype was seen a few times. The chain has TRBV12-3 or TRBV12-4 and TRBJ1-1, with D unclear. Trimming shortened V by 2 bases and J by 6 bases, and 7 bases separated the two germline ends. The CDR3 consists of 12 residues. This CDR3 is CASSLSEAEAFF. CDR3 nucleotide sequence: TGTGCCAGCAGTTTAAGTGAGGCTGAAGCTTTCTTT.

V is TRBV6-5 and J is TRBJ2-3; 8 bases are shared with TRBD1. Germline values: CDR1 MNHEY, CDR2 SVGAGI. The V and J ends lost 5 bases and 6 bases, in that order; junction bases with no gene match: 10. The CDR3 extends over 15 amino acids. CDR3: CASSLLGQGMDTQYF. In DNA, the CDR3 is TGTGCCAGCAGTCTACTAGGACAGGGTATGGATACGCAGTATTTT.

This clonotype was detected only a few times. The V gene is TRBV29-1, the J gene TRBJ1-2; TRBD1 matches 9 bases. The CDR3 loop spans 16 amino acids. J was trimmed by 4 bases and V by 7 bases; bases with no gene match: 16. Germline values: CDR1 SQVTM, CDR2 ANQGSEA. CDR3 amino acids: CSAYSPGTGYGYGYTF. CDR3 nucleotide sequence: TGCAGCGCTTACTCGCCCGGGACAGGGTACGGCTATGGCTACACCTTC.

Only a few counts were recorded for this clonotype. The chain combines TRBV14 with TRBJ2-3; unclear D gene. Germline V gene data show CDR1 as SGHDN and CDR2 as FVKESK. Trimming took off 1 base at V and 6 bases at J, with 8 bases between the two ends. The CDR3 loop spans 13 amino acids. CDR3 coding DNA: TGTGCCAGCAGCCAAGTCAGTCGGGATACGCAGTATTTT. Amino acids: CASSQVSRDTQYF.

The chain recombines TRBV7-9 with TRBJ2-7, with D uncertain. This CDR3 contains 14 residues. Germline CDR1 and CDR2: SEHNR and FQNEAQ (reference sequence). V was pared by 4 bases and J by 0 bases, with 10 bases between. The CDR3 region has the DNA TGTGCCAGCAGCTCGTTCGAGGCCTCCTACGAGCAGTACGTC. It yields the protein CASSSFEASYEQYV.

In this sample, this clonotype turned up many times. This chain uses TRBV28 with TRBJ1-4; D not certain. The V end lost 2 bases, the J end lost 5 bases, and 6 bases lay between the germline ends. CDR3 length equals 13 residues. CDR1 and CDR2 (germline): MDHEN, SYDVKM. The CDR3: CASSLALNEKLFF. CDR3 coding DNA: TGTGCCAGCAGTTTAGCTCTCAATGAAAAACTGTTTTTT.